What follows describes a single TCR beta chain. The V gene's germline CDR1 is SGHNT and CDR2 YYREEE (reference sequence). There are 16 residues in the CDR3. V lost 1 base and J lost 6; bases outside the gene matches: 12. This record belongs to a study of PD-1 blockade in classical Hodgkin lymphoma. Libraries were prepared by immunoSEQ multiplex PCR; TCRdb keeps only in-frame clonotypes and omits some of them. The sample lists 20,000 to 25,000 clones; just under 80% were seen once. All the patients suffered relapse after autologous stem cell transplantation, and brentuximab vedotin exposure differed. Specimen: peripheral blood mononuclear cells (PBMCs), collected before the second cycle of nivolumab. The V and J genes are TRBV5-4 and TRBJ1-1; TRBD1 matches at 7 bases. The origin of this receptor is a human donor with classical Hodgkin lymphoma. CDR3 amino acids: CASSLWAGGGISEAFF. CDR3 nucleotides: TGTGCCAGCAGCTTGTGGGCAGGGGGAGGTATATCTGAAGCTTTCTTT.